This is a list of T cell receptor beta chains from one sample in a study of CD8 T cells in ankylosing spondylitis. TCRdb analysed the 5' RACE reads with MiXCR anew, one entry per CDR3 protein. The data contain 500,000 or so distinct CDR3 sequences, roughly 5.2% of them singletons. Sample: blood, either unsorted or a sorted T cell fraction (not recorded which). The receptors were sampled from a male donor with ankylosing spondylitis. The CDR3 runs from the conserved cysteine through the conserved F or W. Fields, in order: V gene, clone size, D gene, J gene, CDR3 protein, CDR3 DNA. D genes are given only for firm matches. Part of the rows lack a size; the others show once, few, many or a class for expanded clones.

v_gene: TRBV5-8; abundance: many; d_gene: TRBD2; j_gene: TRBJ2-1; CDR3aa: CASSSGKTSGSYNEQFF; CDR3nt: TGTGCCAGCAGCTCCGGAAAGACTAGCGGGTCCTACAATGAGCAGTTCTTC
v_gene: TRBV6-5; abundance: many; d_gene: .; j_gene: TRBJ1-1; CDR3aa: CASSYGPPAPDTEAFF; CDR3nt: TGTGCCAGCAGTTACGGGCCCCCCGCGCCGGACACTGAAGCTTTCTTT
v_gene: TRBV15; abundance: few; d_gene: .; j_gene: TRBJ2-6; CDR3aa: CAATEPGANVLTF; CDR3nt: TGTGCCGCTACCGAACCTGGGGCCAACGTCCTGACTTTC
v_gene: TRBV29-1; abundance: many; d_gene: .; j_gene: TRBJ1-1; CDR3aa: CSVCLNLRDTEAFF; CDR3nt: TGCAGCGTCTGCCTCAATCTCCGGGACACTGAAGCTTTCTTT
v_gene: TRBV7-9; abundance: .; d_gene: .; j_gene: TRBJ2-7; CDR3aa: CASGGSGEQYF; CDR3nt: TGTGCCAGCGGGGGATCGGGCGAGCAGTACTTC
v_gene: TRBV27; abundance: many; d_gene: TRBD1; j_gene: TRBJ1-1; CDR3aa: CASSRDREGTEAFF; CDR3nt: TGTGCCAGCAGTCGGGACAGGGAAGGGACTGAAGCTTTCTTT
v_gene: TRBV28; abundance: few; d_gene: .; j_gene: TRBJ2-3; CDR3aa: CASSLTTNPGDTQYF; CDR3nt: TGTGCCAGCAGTTTGACGACTAACCCGGGAGATACGCAGTATTTT
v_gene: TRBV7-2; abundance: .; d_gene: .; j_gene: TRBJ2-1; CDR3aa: CASSKSLRVEQFF; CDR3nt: TGTGCCAGCAGCAAAAGCTTGAGGGTAGAGCAGTTCTTC
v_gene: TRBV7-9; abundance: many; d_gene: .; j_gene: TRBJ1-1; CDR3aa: CASSRSTGKNTEAFF; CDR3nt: TGTGCCAGCAGCCGGAGCACGGGGAAGAACACTGAAGCTTTCTTT
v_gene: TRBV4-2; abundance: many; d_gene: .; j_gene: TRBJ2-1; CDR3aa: CASKIQANSYNEQFF; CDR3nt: TGTGCCAGCAAGATACAGGCGAACTCCTACAATGAGCAGTTCTTC
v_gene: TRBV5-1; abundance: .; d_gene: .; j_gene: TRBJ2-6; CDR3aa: CASSPPGGANVLTF; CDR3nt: TGCGCCAGCAGCCCCCCGGGTGGGGCCAACGTCCTGACTTTC
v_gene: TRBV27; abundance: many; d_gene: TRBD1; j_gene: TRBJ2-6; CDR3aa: CASSSIGQARSGANVLTF; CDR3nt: TGTGCCAGCAGTTCCATCGGACAGGCTAGGTCTGGGGCCAACGTCCTGACTTTC
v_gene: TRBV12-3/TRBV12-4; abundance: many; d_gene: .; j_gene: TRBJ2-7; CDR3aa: CASSYLTGSREQYF; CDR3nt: TGTGCCAGCAGTTACCTGACAGGTTCGAGGGAGCAGTACTTC
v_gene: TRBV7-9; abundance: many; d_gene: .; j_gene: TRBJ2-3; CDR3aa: CASSLRGMTGDTQYF; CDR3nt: TGTGCCAGCAGCTTAAGGGGGATGACGGGGGATACGCAGTATTTT
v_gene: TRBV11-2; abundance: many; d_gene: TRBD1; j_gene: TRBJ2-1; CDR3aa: CASSARRTGPSSYNEQFF; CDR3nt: TGTGCCAGCAGCGCTCGTCGGACAGGCCCTAGCTCCTACAATGAGCAGTTCTTC
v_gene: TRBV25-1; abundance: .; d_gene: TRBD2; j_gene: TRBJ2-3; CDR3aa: CASRLTGGGNTQYF; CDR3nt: TGTGCCAGTCGGCTGACGGGGGGGGGGAATACGCAGTATTTT
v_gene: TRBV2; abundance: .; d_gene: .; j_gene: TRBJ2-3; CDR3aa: CASSGVNADTQYF; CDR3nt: TGTGCCAGCAGTGGGGTTAACGCAGATACGCAGTATTTT
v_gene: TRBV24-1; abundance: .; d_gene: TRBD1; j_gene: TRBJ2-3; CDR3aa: CATSEPGQGDHSTDTQYF; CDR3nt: TGTGCCACCAGTGAGCCGGGACAGGGGGATCATAGCACAGATACGCAGTATTTT
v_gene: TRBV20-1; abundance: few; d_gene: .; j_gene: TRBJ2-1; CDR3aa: CSARLGRGVYNEQFF; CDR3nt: TGCAGTGCTAGATTGGGCAGGGGGGTTTACAATGAGCAGTTCTTC